This TCR beta chain was profiled in a study of shared clonotypes between healthy human individuals. Study-wide results and caveats: Generation probabilities were higher for clonotypes shared across all four sorted-subset donors than for unshared ones.

As defined, naive CD8 cells were CD45RO-negative and positively selected for CCR7, with terminally differentiated effector memory CD45RA+ cells excluded. The length of the CDR3 is 11 residues. Germline V gives CDR1 SQVTM, CDR2 ANQGSEA. V was cut by 5 bases and J by 3 bases, with 8 bases left in between. Only in-frame clones appear in the TCRdb table, and some are missing; sequencing was by immunoSEQ multiplex PCR. The sample has millions of clones, about 92% seen once. To note about this clone: Its specificity is unknown. Other DNA sequences within the sample encode an identical CDR3.

The rearrangement links TRBV29-1 to TRBJ2-7, with a tentative D call TRBD1 (5 bases). The sequencing input was naive CD8+ T cells from PBMCs. This clonotype was sampled from a young man in good health. Some clones in this sample may be carry-over from other donors' samples. CDR3 region: CSVRRDYEQYF. CDR3 sequence (DNA): TGCAGCGTTCGCAGGGACTACGAGCAGTACTTC.